These 30 T cell receptor beta chains share one sample of origin, sequenced in a study of T cell repertoires in cytomegalovirus infection (dated by TCRdb to 2018 to 2020). Their antigens remain unidentified. Sequencing instrument: Illumina HiSeq 1500. The public sequencing data were trimmed at Q25 with fastp and processed into clonotypes with MiXCR by TCRdb, which kept only in-frame beta chains. Every entry covers one CDR3 protein and lists the most common genes and DNA from its rows. The sample data list roughly 860,000 distinct CDR3 sequences, and 30% to 35% of these were observed just once. Clones ranked in the top ten supply approximately 13% of the sample. Per the publication, the treatment or condition label means: in vitro stimulation with specific CMV peptide epitopes to enrich CMV-specific T cells. This specimen was cultured CD8+ T cells from PBMCs, taken from culture after CMV antigen stimulation. The receptor source for this set is a human donor in good health (CMV status not recorded). Some clones in this sample may be carry-over from other donors' samples.

As DNA, the CDR3 is TGTACCCATGACTCGGGCAGCCAAGAGACCCAGTACTTC. Protein: CTHDSGSQETQYF. The chain is built from TRBV6-1 and TRBJ2-5; D remains unclear. Per the germline V gene, CDR1 is MNHNS and CDR2 is SASEGT. The CDR3 sequence is 13 residues long.

A few counts support this clonotype. For the CDR3, the DNA is TGCGCCAGCAGCCCACTAAGTCCAGAGTACACCGGGGAGCTGTTTTTT. It is translated as CASSPLSPEYTGELFF. The rearrangement joins TRBV4-3 to TRBJ2-2; D is undetermined. V was cut by 4 bases and J by 3 bases, with 15 bases left in between. CDR1 and CDR2 from the germline V gene are LGHNA and YSLEER. This CDR3 has 16 amino acids.

The chain links TRBV27 to TRBJ1-5; 7 bases are shared with TRBD1. Germline CDR1 MNHEY, CDR2 SMNVEV (reference sequence). V gave up 7 bases and J gave up 1 base; unmatched junction bases: 13. The CDR3 is made up of 17 amino acids. The CDR3 is CASTGQPTVVSNQPQHF. As DNA, the CDR3 is TGTGCCAGCACGGGACAGCCCACGGTGGTAAGCAATCAGCCCCAGCATTTT.

The chain is built from TRBV27 and TRBJ2-7; the D call may be TRBD1 or TRBD2 (5 bases each). From germline, CDR1 is MNHEY and CDR2 SMNVEV (reference sequence). The CDR3 covers 14 residues. Trimming took 5 bases from V and 2 from J, leaving 13 bases between them. The CDR3, as DNA: TGTGCCAGCAGTGTTGGGGACGGCGCCTACGAGCAGTACTTC. The encoded protein is CASSVGDGAYEQYF.

This sequence joins TRBV19 and TRBJ2-7; D uncertain. V shed 2 bases and J shed 3 bases, with 20 bases lying between them. Germline loops: CDR1 LNHDA, CDR2 SQIVND (reference sequence). This CDR3 is built from 17 residues. The CDR3, as DNA: TGTGCCAGTAGTATATCGGTAGGGCCGCCTCCGGGCTACGAGCAGTACTTC. Translating it yields CASSISVGPPPGYEQYF.

This clonotype was detected only a few times. This chain links TRBV12-3 or TRBV12-4 with TRBJ1-2; D is uncertain. The CDR3 is 13 amino acids. V gave up 5 bases and J gave up 1 base, with 8 bases separating them. The CDR3 bases are TGTGCCAGCAGTCGAGAGAGTAACTATGGCTACACCTTC. It translates to CASSRESNYGYTF.

V usage is TRBV7-8 and J usage is TRBJ1-1; D is undetermined. The V gene lost 5 bases and the J gene lost 3 bases, with 16 bases spanning the gap. This CDR3 has 15 amino acids. Germline V CDR1 and CDR2: SGHVS, FQNEAQ. The CDR3 sequence is CASSLQPGGYTEAFF. CDR3 nucleotide sequence: TGTGCCAGCAGCCTCCAGCCCGGCGGATACACTGAAGCTTTCTTT.

The chain combines TRBV24-1 with TRBJ2-1; 8 positions agree with TRBD1. The CDR3 sequence is 15 residues long. Germline CDR1 is KGHDR and CDR2 is SFDVKD. With 5 bases clipped from V and 9 bases from J, the junction kept 11 bases outside the gene matches. The CDR3 spells CATSGQGRFVGEQFF. The CDR3 nucleotides read TGTGCCACCAGTGGACAGGGGAGGTTTGTTGGTGAGCAGTTCTTC.

The CDR3 here is CASKQSGGNQPQHF. CDR3 nucleotides: TGTGCCAGCAAACAATCAGGGGGCAATCAGCCCCAGCATTTT. The genes are TRBV7-8 and TRBJ1-5; D perhaps matches TRBD1 (6 bases). This CDR3 spans 14 amino acids. The germline V gene has CDR1 SGHVS and CDR2 FQNEAQ. The ends were cut back, 7 bases at V and 2 bases at J, with 12 bases in the middle.

Of note for this clonotype: A read error may produce the germline difference seen at one junction end. The chain employs TRBV7-3 and TRBJ2-2, with 9 positions matching TRBD2. Per the germline V gene, CDR1 is SGHTA and CDR2 is FQGTGA. The CDR3 loop spans 15 amino acids. CDR3 nucleotide sequence: TGTGCCAACAGCCCGAGCGGGGGGAAGGCCGGGGAGCTGTTTTTT. Protein: CANSPSGGKAGELFF.

This clonotype has ten or more counts. The J gene is TRBJ2-1, the V gene TRBV7-9, with 8 bases aligning to TRBD1. The ends lost 3 bases at V and 9 bases at J; junction bases unmatched: 10. CDR1 is SEHNR, CDR2 FQNEAQ, per germline (reference sequence). The CDR3 sequence is 15 residues long. CDR3 sequence: CASSFDRGISGEQFF. The DNA for the CDR3 is TGTGCCAGCAGCTTTGACAGGGGAATATCCGGTGAGCAGTTCTTC.

The J gene is TRBJ1-2, the V gene TRBV7-9; the D is unclear. V gave up 5 bases and J gave up 3 bases, with 13 bases separating them. The CDR3 consists of 14 residues. Germline values: CDR1 SEHNR, CDR2 FQNEAQ (reference sequence). The CDR3 sequence is CASSRLTEHYGYTF. The CDR3 coding sequence is TGTGCCAGCAGCCGATTGACGGAACACTATGGCTACACCTTC.

This sequence joins TRBV9 and TRBJ2-5; perhaps TRBD2 as D (6 bases). Germline V gene lookup returns CDR1 SGDLS and CDR2 YYNGEE. The length of the CDR3 is 14 residues. Trimming took 3 bases from V and 0 from J, leaving 9 bases between them. The CDR3 bases are TGTGCCAGCAGCGGTGGGGGGTACCAAGAGACCCAGTACTTC. Translating gives CASSGGGYQETQYF.

The genes are TRBV27 and TRBJ1-1; D ambiguous. V was clipped by 8 bases and J by 3 bases, with 13 bases between them. Germline CDR1 reads MNHEY; CDR2 reads SMNVEV (reference sequence). The CDR3 loop spans 13 amino acids. CDR3 sequence (DNA): TGTGCCAGCCGGGAGGAGGCGGACACTGAAGCTTTCTTT. As protein: CASREEADTEAFF.

The V gene is TRBV6-5, the J gene TRBJ1-1; D gene unclear. Germline V gene lookup returns CDR1 MNHEY and CDR2 SVGAGI. V gave up 5 bases and J gave up 4 bases, with 14 bases separating them. CDR3 length equals 14 residues. CDR3 coding DNA: TGTGCCAGCAGTCCGGGGAGAAGGGCCACTGAAGCTTTCTTT. It specifies CASSPGRRATEAFF.

This clonotype was picked up a small number of times. The chain couples TRBV2 to TRBJ2-7; no firm D call. Trimming stripped 7 bases from V and 2 bases from J, with 18 bases between. The germline V gene encodes CDR1 SNHLY and CDR2 FYNNEI. The CDR3 covers 15 residues. CDR3 protein: CASTPPPGITYEQYV. DNA of the CDR3: TGTGCCAGCACCCCGCCCCCAGGAATCACCTACGAGCAGTACGTC.

This clonotype was counted at least ten times. This chain links TRBV7-8 with TRBJ2-5; the match to TRBD2 covers 11 bases. The J segment lost 5 bases and the V segment lost 0 bases, leaving 5 bases of the junction unmatched. The CDR3 sequence is 16 residues long. CDR1 SGHVS and CDR2 FQNEAQ come from the germline V gene. The DNA for the CDR3 is TGTGCCAGCAGCTTAGCCAGACTAGCGGGGAAGGAGACCCAGTACTTC. As protein: CASSLARLAGKETQYF. Full variable domain (missing parts from reference TRBV7-8 and TRBJ2-5): GAGVSQSPRYKVAKRGQDVALRCDPISGHVSLFWYQQALGQGPEFLTYFQNEAQLDKSGLPSDRFFAERPEGSVSTLKIQRTQQEDSAVYLCASSLARLAGKETQYFGPGTRLLVL.

This clonotype has a handful of counts. This chain connects TRBV12-3 or TRBV12-4 to TRBJ1-5; possible D gene TRBD1, 5 bases. The V gene lost 2 bases and the J gene lost 4 bases, with 9 bases spanning the gap. CDR3 length: 14 amino acids. The CDR3 loop reads CASSLSGPNQPQHF. CDR3 nucleotides: TGTGCCAGCAGTTTATCAGGGCCAAATCAGCCCCAGCATTTT.

This clonotype was counted at least ten times. The chain couples TRBV7-2 to TRBJ2-2; 9 nucleotides agree with TRBD1. V dropped 3 bases and J dropped 1; count of bases not matched to a gene: 3. The germline gives CDR1 SGHTA, CDR2 FQGNSA. There are 16 residues in the CDR3. CDR3: CASSFPDRGNTGELFF. DNA of the CDR3: TGTGCCAGCAGCTTTCCGGACAGGGGGAACACCGGGGAGCTGTTTTTT.

The V gene is TRBV12-3 or TRBV12-4, the J gene TRBJ2-1; D may be TRBD2 (8 bases). With 7 bases removed from V and 3 bases from J, the gap between germline ends came to 25 bases. The CDR3 is made up of 18 amino acids. The CDR3 nucleotides read TGTGCCAGCACCCTACACCCGGGAGGGGGCCTTCTCTACAATGAGCAGTTCTTC. Its translation: CASTLHPGGGLLYNEQFF.

This clonotype was observed once. This chain joins TRBV7-6 and TRBJ2-1; D possibly corresponds to TRBD1 (6 bases). The germline gives CDR1 SGHVS, CDR2 FNYEAQ. Trimming took off 4 bases at V and 4 bases at J, with 17 bases between the two ends. The CDR3 consists of 16 residues. The CDR3 here is CASSSAPGTPYNEQFF. Written as DNA, the CDR3 is TGTGCCAGCAGCTCAGCTCCCGGGACACCTTACAATGAGCAGTTCTTC.

This rearrangement joins TRBV27 to TRBJ2-5, with D possibly matching TRBD1 (6 bases). CDR3 length: 15 amino acids. V lost 5 bases, J lost 1 base, and 14 bases lay in between. Germline assignment: CDR1 MNHEY and CDR2 SMNVEV (reference sequence). CDR3 sequence reads: CASSRGQTIQETQYF. The CDR3 DNA is TGTGCCAGCAGTCGTGGACAGACGATCCAAGAGACCCAGTACTTC.

This chain links TRBV28 with TRBJ2-2; 8 bases are shared with TRBD2. Germline loops: CDR1 MDHEN, CDR2 SYDVKM. CDR3 length: 19 residues. V was clipped by 7 bases and J by 2 bases; unmatched bases: 18. Here the CDR3 reads CASTRPQGSAGVNTGELFF. The CDR3 DNA reads as TGTGCCAGCACGAGGCCACAGGGATCAGCGGGGGTAAACACCGGGGAGCTGTTTTTT.

This chain connects TRBV28 to TRBJ1-6; no definite D call. Germline CDR1 MDHEN, CDR2 SYDVKM. The CDR3 has 15 residues. The germline V and J ends were trimmed by 2 bases and 5 bases, with 10 bases remaining between them. The CDR3 coding sequence is TGTGCCAGCAGTTTAAGAGACACCAATAATTCACCCCTCCACTTT. This sequence encodes CASSLRDTNNSPLHF. Looking up the rest from reference TRBV28 and TRBJ1-6 gives the full variable domain: DVKVTQSSRYLVKRTGEKVFLECVQDMDHENMFWYRQDPGLGLRLIYFSYDVKMKEKGDIPEGYSVSREKKERFSLILESASTNQTSMYLCASSLRDTNNSPLHFGNGTRLTVT.

J is TRBJ1-2 and V is TRBV28; 7 bases align to TRBD1. CDR1 is MDHEN, CDR2 SYDVKM, per germline. Losses at the gene ends were 5 bases for V and 6 bases for J; bases not matched to a gene: 18. The CDR3 runs to 17 residues. The CDR3 protein is CASSPHISDREVDGYTF. The CDR3, as DNA: TGTGCCAGCAGTCCCCACATTTCTGACAGGGAGGTCGATGGCTACACCTTC.

V is TRBV11-2 and J is TRBJ1-3; D might be TRBD1 (5 bases). The germline V and J ends were trimmed by 3 bases and 0 bases, with 12 bases remaining between them. CDR1 SGHAT and CDR2 FQNNGV come from the germline V gene. CDR3 length equals 16 residues. The DNA of the CDR3 is TGTGCCAGCAGCTTTGGGACGTATAGCTCTGGAAACACCATATATTTT. Its translation is CASSFGTYSSGNTIYF.

V and J are TRBV15 and TRBJ1-5; D unresolved. Germline loops: CDR1 LNHNV, CDR2 YYDKDF (reference sequence). Trimming took 6 bases from V and 2 from J, leaving 5 bases between them. This CDR3 is built from 12 residues. The CDR3 region is CATSQGNQPQHF. The CDR3, as DNA: TGTGCCACCAGTCAAGGCAATCAGCCCCAGCATTTT. Drawing the rest from reference TRBV15 and TRBJ1-5, the complete variable domain is DAMVIQNPRYQVTQFGKPVTLSCSQTLNHNVMYWYQQKSSQAPKLLFHYYDKDFNNEADTPDNFQSRRPNTSFCFLDIRSPGLGDTAMYLCATSQGNQPQHFGDGTRLSIL.

The chain links TRBV20-1 to TRBJ1-5; 7 nucleotides agree with TRBD1. Germline assignment: CDR1 DFQATT and CDR2 SNEGSKA (reference sequence). Trimming took 6 bases from V and 0 from J; bases not matched to a gene: 8. CDR3 size: 15 residues. The CDR3 here is CSATGTVYSNQPQHF. The CDR3 DNA reads as TGCAGTGCAACCGGGACAGTTTATAGCAATCAGCCCCAGCATTTT.

This clonotype was counted many times. The chain links TRBV7-9 to TRBJ1-1; D is perhaps TRBD1 (5 bases). This CDR3 is built from 15 residues. Germline CDR1 SEHNR, CDR2 FQNEAQ (reference sequence). V was shortened by 1 base and J by 1 base, with 10 bases between the two germline ends. CDR3 in amino acids: CASSLDLTANTEAFF. DNA for the CDR3: TGTGCCAGCAGCTTAGATCTGACAGCGAACACTGAAGCTTTCTTT.

The gene calls are TRBV2 and TRBJ2-7; TRBD2 is a possible D gene (5 bases). The V end was cut by 7 bases, the J end by 0 bases, with 10 bases between. This CDR3 comprises 13 residues. The germline V gene has CDR1 SNHLY and CDR2 FYNNEI. The CDR3 nucleotides are TGTGCCAGCACGGGGTTTGTCTCCTACGAGCAGTACTTC. Amino acids: CASTGFVSYEQYF.